Below, 20 T cell receptor beta chains from the same sample are listed, as sequenced in a study of cytomegalovirus exposure and HLA in healthy donors. The PCR was carried out with 60 Vbeta primers and 13 Jbeta primers. The repertoire was sequenced with immunoSEQ multiplex PCR; TCRdb's copy has only in-frame clones and lacks some. The table records roughly 180,000 clones, roughly 79% of them present only once. What was sequenced was PBMCs. Receptor source: a man aged 50 to 60 in good health and CMV-seropositive.

V and J are TRBV28 and TRBJ1-1; TRBD1 matches 9 bases. The CDR3 spans 16 residues. The germline V gene encodes CDR1 MDHEN and CDR2 SYDVKM. The V gene end was trimmed by 8 bases and the J gene end by 4 bases; junction bases not matched to a gene: 14. DNA of the CDR3: TGTGCCAGCCTCGTATCCGGGACAGGGCGGGGCACTGAAGCTTTCTTT. This gives the protein CASLVSGTGRGTEAFF.

This clone appeared a single time. V is TRBV13 and J is TRBJ2-5; 9 positions agree with TRBD1. This CDR3 comprises 13 residues. Germline lookup yields CDR1 PRHDT and CDR2 FYEKMQ (reference sequence). With 8 bases clipped from V and 2 bases from J, the junction kept 3 bases outside the gene matches. CDR3 bases: TGTGCCAGCTCGACAGGGGGTCAAGAGACCCAGTACTTC. Translation gives CASSTGGQETQYF. Variable domain in full (rest from reference TRBV13 and TRBJ2-5): AAGVIQSPRHLIKEKRETATLKCYPIPRHDTVYWYQQGPGQDPQFLISFYEKMQSDKGSIPDRFSAQQFSDYHSELNMSSLELGDSALYFCASSTGGQETQYFGPGTRLLVL.

This chain joins TRBV7-2 and TRBJ2-5; 9 bases line up with TRBD1. With the DNA end fitting TRBJ2-7 better, the J assignment may be wrong. This CDR3 region has 15 residues. Per germline, CDR1 SGHTA and CDR2 FQGNSA. For the CDR3, the DNA is TGTGCCAGCAGCTATTTGGGACAGGGCCCCTACGAGCAGTACTTC. Its translation is CASSYLGQGPYEQYF.

CDR3 nucleotides: TGTGCCAGCAGCGCCTCTTCCAACGGTCCCTACGAGCAGTACTTC. It encodes CASSASSNGPYEQYF. The J gene is TRBJ2-7, the V gene TRBV9; D unresolved. From germline, CDR1 is SGDLS and CDR2 YYNGEE. CDR3 length equals 15 residues. Trimming cost V 3 bases and J 2 bases, with 15 bases left between them.

This chain links TRBV19 with TRBJ1-1; a weak D match, TRBD1 (6 bases). CDR3 size: 15 residues. Germline lookup yields CDR1 LNHDA and CDR2 SQIVND (reference sequence). V was trimmed by 3 bases and J by 1 base, leaving 12 bases between them. CDR3: CASSIGGTSNTEAFF. CDR3 DNA sequence: TGTGCCAGTAGTATTGGGGGCACCTCGAACACTGAAGCTTTCTTT.

This sequence joins TRBV7-8 and TRBJ2-5, with D possibly being TRBD2 (6 bases). Germline V gene data show CDR1 as SGHVS and CDR2 as FQNEAQ. V was cut by 0 bases and J by 1 base, with 6 bases left in between. The CDR3 is 14 residues long. The CDR3 reads CASSLAGGQETQYF. CDR3 coding DNA: TGTGCCAGCAGCTTAGCGGGGGGCCAAGAGACCCAGTACTTC. The complete variable domain, with remaining parts taken from reference TRBV7-8 and TRBJ2-5, reads GAGVSQSPRYKVAKRGQDVALRCDPISGHVSLFWYQQALGQGPEFLTYFQNEAQLDKSGLPSDRFFAERPEGSVSTLKIQRTQQEDSAVYLCASSLAGGQETQYFGPGTRLLVL.

The V call is TRBV5-1, the J call TRBJ2-1, with 10 bases matching TRBD2. The CDR3 is made up of 17 amino acids. Germline assignment: CDR1 SGHRS and CDR2 YFSETQ. Trimming removed 0 bases from V and 3 bases from J; junction bases left unmatched: 6. CDR3 in DNA: TGCGCCAGCAGCTTGGCCGGGGAGCGGGGGGGCTACAATGAGCAGTTCTTC. As protein: CASSLAGERGGYNEQFF.

This clone has more than one count but fewer than ten. The chain combines TRBV28 with TRBJ1-1, with D tentatively TRBD1 (5 bases). The CDR3 has 12 residues. Trimming removed 4 bases from V and 5 bases from J, with 8 bases in between. Per germline, CDR1 MDHEN and CDR2 SYDVKM. The CDR3 sequence: CASSWGRTEAFF. The DNA of the CDR3 is TGTGCCAGCAGTTGGGGCAGGACTGAAGCTTTCTTT.

This chain uses TRBV6-6 with TRBJ2-3, with TRBD1 identical over 7 bases. CDR1 is MNHNY, CDR2 SVGAGI, per germline (reference sequence). V lost 6 bases and J lost 0; bases outside the gene matches: 6. The CDR3 contains 15 residues. CDR3 DNA: TGTGCCAGCAGACTAACAGGGGCGAGCACAGATACGCAGTATTTT. Its protein is CASRLTGASTDTQYF.

About this clone itself: The sample has other DNA sequences that encode this CDR3 too. In nucleotides, the CDR3 is TGTGCCAGCAGCTTGGCGCAGGGGCGAGAGACCCAGTACTTC. Translation gives CASSLAQGRETQYF. This rearrangement joins TRBV5-5 to TRBJ2-5, with a tentative D call TRBD1 (6 bases). Germline V gene lookup returns CDR1 SGHKS and CDR2 YYEKEE (reference sequence). This CDR3 spans 14 amino acids. V was cut by 0 bases and J by 4 bases, with 10 bases left in between.

This rearrangement joins TRBV11-2 to TRBJ1-1; D possibly corresponds to TRBD1 (5 bases). From germline, CDR1 is SGHAT and CDR2 FQNNGV. The CDR3 sequence is 14 residues long. V lost 7 bases and J lost 2, with 14 bases in between. CDR3 bases: TGTGCCAGCACCCTACACCAGGGAAACACTGAAGCTTTCTTT. It translates to CASTLHQGNTEAFF.

The chain carries TRBV4-1 and TRBJ1-6; maybe TRBD1 (6 bases). The length of the CDR3 is 16 residues. V was clipped by 0 bases and J by 10 bases, with 16 bases between them. Germline assignment: CDR1 MGHRA and CDR2 YSYEKL. CDR3 sequence (DNA): TGCGCCAGCAGCCAAGATGGGTCAGGGGCCAACTCACCCCTCCACTTT. Protein product: CASSQDGSGANSPLHF.

The rearrangement joins TRBV7-9 to TRBJ1-1; 8 nucleotides agree with TRBD1. V shed 2 bases and J 1 base; nucleotides not matched to a gene: 0. The CDR3 runs to 14 residues. The V gene's germline CDR1 is SEHNR and CDR2 FQNEAQ (reference sequence). The CDR3 nucleotides are TGTGCCAGCAGCTTACAGGGGGCGAACACTGAAGCTTTCTTT. Encoded protein: CASSLQGANTEAFF.

In DNA form, the CDR3 reads TGTGCCAGCTCGGAAAGGGGACTAGCCAAAAACATTCAGTACTTC. Encoded protein: CASSERGLAKNIQYF. The chain has TRBV28 and TRBJ2-4, with D possibly being TRBD2 (6 bases). The germline gives CDR1 MDHEN, CDR2 SYDVKM. CDR3 length: 15 residues. With 8 bases removed from V and 0 bases from J, the gap between germline ends came to 14 bases.

The genes are TRBV5-1 and TRBJ1-5; D not certain. The CDR3 length is 13 residues. The germline V gene has CDR1 SGHRS and CDR2 YFSETQ. V gave up 0 bases and J gave up 6 bases, with 7 bases separating them. CDR3 sequence: CASSLAGFQPQHF. DNA of the CDR3: TGCGCCAGCAGCTTGGCGGGATTTCAGCCCCAGCATTTT.

The chain recombines TRBV9 with TRBJ1-2; D ambiguous. The germline V and J ends were trimmed by 0 bases and 4 bases, with 4 bases remaining between them. Germline CDR1 and CDR2: SGDLS and YYNGEE. The CDR3 has 12 amino acids. CDR3 bases: TGTGCCAGCAGCGTAGCCAGCTATGGCTACACCTTC. This codes for CASSVASYGYTF. Drawing the rest from reference TRBV9 and TRBJ1-2, the complete variable domain is DSGVTQTPKHLITATGQRVTLRCSPRSGDLSVYWYQQSLDQGLQFLIQYYNGEERAKGNILERFSAQQFPDLHSELNLSSLELGDSALYFCASSVASYGYTFGSGTRLTVV.

This chain joins TRBV18 and TRBJ2-7, with D tentatively TRBD1 (6 bases). The CDR3 extends over 12 amino acids. Germline lookup yields CDR1 KGHSH and CDR2 LQKENI. Trimming removed 4 bases at V and 9 bases at J, with 13 bases between. CDR3 loop: CASSQQQGAQYV. The CDR3 DNA reads as TGTGCCAGCTCACAACAACAGGGTGCGCAGTACGTC.

The V gene is TRBV6-1, the J gene TRBJ2-5; no firm D call. V was shortened by 7 bases and J by 2 bases, with 14 bases between the two germline ends. There are 14 residues in the CDR3. Germline loops: CDR1 MNHNS, CDR2 SASEGT. The CDR3 loop is CASMTPTRQETQYF. CDR3 DNA sequence: TGTGCCAGCATGACCCCGACACGACAAGAGACCCAGTACTTC.

This clone was detected only a few times. V and J are TRBV6-5 and TRBJ1-5, with TRBD1 matching 8 bases. Germline trimming cut 8 bases from V and 4 bases from J; bases unmatched to any gene: 7. The CDR3 has 14 residues. CDR1 is MNHEY, CDR2 SVGAGI, per germline. CDR3: CASSGQGLNQPQHF. The CDR3 coding sequence is TGTGCCAGCTCTGGACAGGGCCTGAATCAGCCCCAGCATTTT.

V gene TRBV28 combines with J gene TRBJ1-5; D gene uncertain. The CDR3 loop spans 13 amino acids. Germline CDR1 reads MDHEN; CDR2 reads SYDVKM. Trimming took 3 bases from V and 4 from J, leaving 7 bases between them. The CDR3 reads CASSFSRNQPQHF. The CDR3 DNA follows: TGTGCCAGCAGTTTCTCACGGAATCAGCCCCAGCATTTT.